These 17 T cell receptor beta chains originate from one sample sequenced in a study of CDR3 diversity in severe acne. TCRdb reprocessed the PCR reads via MiXCR and lists one record per CDR3 protein. The sample has tens of thousands of distinct CDR3 sequences, over 40% seen once; the top ten hold roughly an eighth. Sequencing was performed on blood. The receptor source for this set is a male donor in good health, without acne.

Only one count was recorded for this clonotype. V usage is TRBV12-3 or TRBV12-4 and J usage is TRBJ2-5; D remains ambiguous. The length of the CDR3 is 10 residues. V was clipped by 8 bases and J by 7 bases, with 8 bases between them. The CDR3 loop reads CASGPGTQYF. The CDR3 bases are TGTGCCAGCGGACCTGGGACCCAGTACTTC.

This clonotype was seen more than once but under ten times. The rearrangement joins TRBV6-5 to TRBJ1-5, with D perhaps matching TRBD1 (5 bases). The germline V gene encodes CDR1 MNHEY and CDR2 SVGAGI. This CDR3 is built from 13 residues. V was clipped by 7 bases and J by 6 bases, with 13 bases between them. This CDR3 is CASTDRTSQPQHF. For the CDR3, the DNA is TGTGCCAGCACCGACCGGACAAGTCAGCCCCAGCATTTT.

The chain has TRBV20-1 and TRBJ2-1; 11 nucleotides line up with TRBD2. CDR3 length equals 14 residues. V dropped 1 base and J dropped 7; count of bases not matched to a gene: 3. Germline V gives CDR1 DFQATT, CDR2 SNEGSKA (reference sequence). CDR3 DNA: TGCAGTGCTAGAGCCGGGACTAGCGGAAATGAGCAGTTCTTC. This translates into CSARAGTSGNEQFF.

The rearrangement links TRBV7-9 to TRBJ2-7, with 11 bases identical to TRBD1. Losses at the gene ends were 5 bases for V and 3 bases for J; bases not matched to a gene: 6. This CDR3 comprises 15 residues. The V gene's germline CDR1 is SEHNR and CDR2 FQNEAQ (reference sequence). This chain's CDR3 is CASSKGQGVNYEQYF. Here the CDR3 DNA reads TGTGCCAGCAGCAAGGGACAGGGGGTAAACTACGAGCAGTACTTC.

This clonotype was counted at least ten times. The gene calls are TRBV7-9 and TRBJ1-1; TRBD1 aligns across 9 bases. Germline V gene data show CDR1 as SEHNR and CDR2 as FQNEAQ (reference sequence). The length of the CDR3 is 15 residues. V trimming: 4 bases; J trimming: 1 base; junction bases outside the gene matches: 4. The DNA of the CDR3 is TGTGCCAGCAGCTCCCCGGGACAGGGGAACACTGAAGCTTTCTTT. It is translated as CASSSPGQGNTEAFF.

As for this clonotype: The junction and the germline gene differ at one end; a read error may be behind it. The chain is built from TRBV5-1 and TRBJ1-5; TRBD1 matches at 9 bases. Germline V gene sequence: CDR1 SGHRS, CDR2 YFSETQ. CDR3 length: 13 amino acids. This chain's CDR3 is CASSGTGYQPHHF. CDR3 DNA: TGCGCCAGCAGCGGGACAGGGTATCAGCCCCATCATTTT.

This clonotype was counted ten times or more. V is TRBV6-1 and J is TRBJ1-1, with D unclear. V was pared by 2 bases and J by 2 bases, with 9 bases between. Germline V gene lookup returns CDR1 MNHNS and CDR2 SASEGT. The length of the CDR3 is 14 residues. As DNA, the CDR3 is TGTGCCAGCAGTGAAACACAAGCCAACACTGAAGCTTTCTTT. It is translated as CASSETQANTEAFF.

The gene calls are TRBV6-6 and TRBJ2-1; 8 bases match TRBD2. CDR1 is MNHNY, CDR2 SVGAGI, per germline (reference sequence). There are 14 residues in the CDR3. The J segment lost 6 bases and the V segment lost 1 base, leaving 2 bases of the junction unmatched. The CDR3 protein is CASSYYGTSNEQFF. DNA for the CDR3: TGTGCCAGCAGTTACTACGGGACTAGCAATGAGCAGTTCTTC.

This clonotype occurred many times. The chain has TRBV12-3 or TRBV12-4 and TRBJ1-4; 8 nucleotides line up with TRBD1. The CDR3 runs to 14 residues. Germline trimming cut 6 bases from V and 10 bases from J; bases unmatched to any gene: 10. Here the CDR3 DNA reads TGTGCCAGCAGCGAAGGACAGGGTAAAGGAAAACTGTTTTTT. This gives the protein CASSEGQGKGKLFF.

The table lists this clonotype with a few counts. The chain couples TRBV2 to TRBJ2-7; D may be TRBD2 (5 bases). Germline V gene lookup returns CDR1 SNHLY and CDR2 FYNNEI. Trimming stripped 4 bases from V and 5 bases from J, with 18 bases between. This CDR3 is 15 amino acids long. CDR3 sequence: CASSGLAGFGHEQYF. The CDR3 DNA follows: TGTGCCAGCAGTGGTCTAGCTGGATTCGGCCACGAGCAGTACTTC.

Points on this clonotype: The CDR3 does not end in the conserved phenylalanine or tryptophan, so this is likely a read error. The chain employs TRBV20-1 and TRBJ1-5; no clear D gene. CDR1 DFQATT and CDR2 SNEGSKA come from the germline V gene (reference sequence). V dropped 6 bases and J dropped 6 bases, with 12 bases sitting between them. The CDR3 length is 12 residues. In DNA form, the CDR3 reads TGCAGTGCCCCTGGCTTCGGTCAGCCCCAGCATTCT. Its protein is CSAPGFGQPQHS.

This rearrangement joins TRBV20-1 to TRBJ2-5; D might be TRBD1 or TRBD2, each matching 6 bases. This CDR3 is 15 amino acids long. Between the trimmed V and J ends, which lost 6 bases and 5 bases, there was a span of 22 bases. Germline lookup yields CDR1 DFQATT and CDR2 SNEGSKA (reference sequence). CDR3 bases: TGCAGTGCCGTACAGGGAGGAAGTCAGGGCGAGACCCAGTACTTC. Translated, it gives CSAVQGGSQGETQYF.

This clonotype was seen a few times. For the CDR3, the DNA is TGTGCCATCAGTGAGATACAGGGGAGCTATGGCTACACCTTC. Amino acids: CAISEIQGSYGYTF. The chain couples TRBV10-3 to TRBJ1-2, with TRBD1 matching over 7 bases. This CDR3 is built from 14 residues. Germline lookup yields CDR1 ENHRY and CDR2 SYGVKD. The J segment lost 4 bases and the V segment lost 2 bases, leaving 4 bases of the junction unmatched.

This clonotype was recorded only once. The genes are TRBV11-2 and TRBJ2-5, with 10 bases lining up with TRBD1. With 3 bases clipped from V and 4 bases from J, the junction kept 8 bases outside the gene matches. Germline loops: CDR1 SGHAT, CDR2 FQNNGV. This CDR3 is 16 amino acids long. CDR3 bases: TGTGCCAGCAGCTTTGAGCGGGACAGGGGACGAGAGACCCAGTACTTC. Translated: CASSFERDRGRETQYF.

The V and J genes are TRBV20-1 and TRBJ2-5, with D possibly being TRBD1 (5 bases). Trimming pared 2 bases from V and 7 bases from J, leaving 8 bases between. The CDR3 is 11 residues long. CDR1 and CDR2 (germline): DFQATT, SNEGSKA (reference sequence). CDR3 nucleotides: TGCAGTGCTAGACAGGGCGGGACCCAGTACTTC. This encodes CSARQGGTQYF.

This clonotype was detected many times. The rearrangement uses TRBV12-3 or TRBV12-4 and TRBJ2-3; the D gene is possibly TRBD2 (6 bases). V was cut by 7 bases and J by 2 bases, with 19 bases left in between. This CDR3 contains 16 residues. This CDR3 is CASTNLAETDTDTQYF. CDR3 DNA sequence: TGTGCCAGCACCAACTTAGCGGAGACTGACACAGATACGCAGTATTTT.

This clonotype showed up many times. Here the CDR3 reads CASSQDLIARSSYNEQFF. The DNA of the CDR3 is TGTGCCAGCAGCCAAGATCTGATTGCCCGGAGCTCCTACAATGAGCAGTTCTTC. V gene TRBV14 combines with J gene TRBJ2-1; no clear D. Trimming removed 0 bases from V and 0 bases from J, with 15 bases in between. This CDR3 comprises 18 residues. Per germline, CDR1 SGHDN and CDR2 FVKESK.